This TCR beta chain was observed in a study of OX40 agonist ivuxolimab in advanced cancers. In the study overall: Ivuxolimab is an agonistic anti-OX40 (CD134) antibody, and patients were treated with it. Broader study findings: CD4+ and CD8+ blood T cells expanded clonally by week 6 at 0.1 to 3.0 mg/kg.

Measured with immunoSEQ multiplex PCR; TCRdb has only the in-frame clones, and not every one. Counted here are roughly 58,000 clones, 93% occurring once; the ten biggest clones make up approximately 18%. Germline V gene lookup returns CDR1 SNHLY and CDR2 FYNNEI. The CDR3 length is 15 residues. Losses at the gene ends were 7 bases for V and 5 bases for J; bases not matched to a gene: 9. In regard to this clone: Its target is unknown.

The chain links TRBV2 to TRBJ2-1, with 9 bases matching TRBD2. Sample: CD4+ or CD8+ T cells sorted from blood, taken in a trial of the OX40 agonist ivuxolimab. This TCR derives from an adult with an advanced solid tumor such as melanoma, head and neck, liver or kidney cancer. The CDR3 spells CASMSGLALNNEQFF. DNA of the CDR3: TGTGCCAGCATGTCGGGACTAGCCCTTAACAATGAGCAGTTCTTC.